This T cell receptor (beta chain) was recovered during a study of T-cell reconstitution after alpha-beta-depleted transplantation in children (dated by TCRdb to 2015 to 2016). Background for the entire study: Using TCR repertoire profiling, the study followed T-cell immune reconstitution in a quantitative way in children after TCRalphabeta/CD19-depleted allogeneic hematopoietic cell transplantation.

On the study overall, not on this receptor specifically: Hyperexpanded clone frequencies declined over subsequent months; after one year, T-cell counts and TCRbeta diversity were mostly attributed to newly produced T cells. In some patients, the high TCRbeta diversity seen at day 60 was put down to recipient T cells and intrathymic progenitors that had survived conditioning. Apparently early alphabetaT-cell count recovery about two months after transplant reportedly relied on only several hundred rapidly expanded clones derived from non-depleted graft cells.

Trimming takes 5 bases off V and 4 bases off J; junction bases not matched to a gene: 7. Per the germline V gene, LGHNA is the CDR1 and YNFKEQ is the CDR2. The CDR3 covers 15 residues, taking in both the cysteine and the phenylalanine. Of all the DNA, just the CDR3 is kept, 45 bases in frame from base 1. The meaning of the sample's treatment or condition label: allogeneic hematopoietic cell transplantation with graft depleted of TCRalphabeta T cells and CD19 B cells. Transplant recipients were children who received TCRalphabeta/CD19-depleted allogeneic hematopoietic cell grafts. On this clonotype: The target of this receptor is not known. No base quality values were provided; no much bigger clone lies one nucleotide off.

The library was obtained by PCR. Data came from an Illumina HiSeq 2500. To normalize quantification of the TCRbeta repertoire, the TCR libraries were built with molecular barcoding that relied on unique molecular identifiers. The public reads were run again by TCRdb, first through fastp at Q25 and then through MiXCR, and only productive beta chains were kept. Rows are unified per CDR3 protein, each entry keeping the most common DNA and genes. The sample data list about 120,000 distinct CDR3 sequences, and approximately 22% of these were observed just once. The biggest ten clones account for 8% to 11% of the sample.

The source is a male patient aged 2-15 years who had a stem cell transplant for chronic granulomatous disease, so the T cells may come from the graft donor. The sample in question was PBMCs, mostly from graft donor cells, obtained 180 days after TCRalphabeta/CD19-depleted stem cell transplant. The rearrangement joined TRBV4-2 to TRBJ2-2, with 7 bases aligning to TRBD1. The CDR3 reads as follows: CASSSTGMSTGELFF. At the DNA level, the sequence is TGTGCCAGCAGCTCGACAGGGATGAGCACCGGGGAGCTGTTTTTT.